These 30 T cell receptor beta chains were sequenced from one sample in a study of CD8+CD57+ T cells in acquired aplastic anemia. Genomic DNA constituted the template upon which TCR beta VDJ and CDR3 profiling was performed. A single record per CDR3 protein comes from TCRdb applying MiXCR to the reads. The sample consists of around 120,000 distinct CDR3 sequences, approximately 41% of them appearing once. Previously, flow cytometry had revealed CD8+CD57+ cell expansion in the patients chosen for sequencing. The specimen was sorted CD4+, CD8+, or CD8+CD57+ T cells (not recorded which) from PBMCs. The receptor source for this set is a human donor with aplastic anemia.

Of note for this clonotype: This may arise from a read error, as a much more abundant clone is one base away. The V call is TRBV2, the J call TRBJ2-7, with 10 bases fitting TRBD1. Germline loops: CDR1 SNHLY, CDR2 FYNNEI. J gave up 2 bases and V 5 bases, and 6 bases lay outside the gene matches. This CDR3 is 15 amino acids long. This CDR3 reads CASSTDRGIPYEQYF. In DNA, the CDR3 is TGTGCCAGCAGTACGGACAGGGGGATACCCTACGAGCAGTACTTC.

For the CDR3, the DNA is TGCAGCGTTGAGGGTCTAGCAGGCAATGAGCAGTTCTTC. Its translation is CSVEGLAGNEQFF. V is TRBV29-1 and J is TRBJ2-1, with D possibly matching TRBD2 (5 bases). Germline-derived CDR1 and CDR2 are SQVTM and ANQGSEA. V gave up 3 bases and J gave up 6 bases, with 12 bases separating them. The length of the CDR3 is 13 residues.

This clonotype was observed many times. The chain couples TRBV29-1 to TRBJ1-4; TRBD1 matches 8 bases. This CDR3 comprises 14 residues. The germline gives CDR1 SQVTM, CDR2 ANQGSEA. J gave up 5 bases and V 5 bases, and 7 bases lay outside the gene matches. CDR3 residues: CSVSTGGSNEKLFF. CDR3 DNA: TGCAGCGTTTCCACAGGGGGAAGCAATGAAAAACTGTTTTTT.

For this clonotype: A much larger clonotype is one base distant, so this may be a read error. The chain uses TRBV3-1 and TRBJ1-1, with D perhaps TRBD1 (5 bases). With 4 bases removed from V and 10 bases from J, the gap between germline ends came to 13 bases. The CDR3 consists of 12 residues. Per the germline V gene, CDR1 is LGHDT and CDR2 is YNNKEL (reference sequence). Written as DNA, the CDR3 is TGTGCCAGCAGCCCTAACACAGGTAGAGCTTTCTTT. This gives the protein CASSPNTGRAFF.

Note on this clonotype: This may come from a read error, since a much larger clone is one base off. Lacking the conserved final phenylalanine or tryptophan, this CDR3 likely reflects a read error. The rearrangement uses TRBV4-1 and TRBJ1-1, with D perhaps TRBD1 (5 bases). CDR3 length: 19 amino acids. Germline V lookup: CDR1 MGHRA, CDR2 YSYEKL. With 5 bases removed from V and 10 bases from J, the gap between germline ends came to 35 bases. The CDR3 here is CASSFSGRRTVSTLGGAFL. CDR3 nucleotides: TGCGCCAGCAGCTTCTCTGGACGGAGAACGGTATCTACCCTCGGGGGAGCTTTCCTT.

Written as DNA, the CDR3 is TGTGCTCAACAGGGAGATCAGCCCCAGCATTTT. It codes for CAQQGDQPQHF. The chain combines TRBV7-8 with TRBJ1-5; weak D call: TRBD1 (6 bases). In germline, CDR1 is SGHVS, CDR2 FQNEAQ. This CDR3 has 11 residues.

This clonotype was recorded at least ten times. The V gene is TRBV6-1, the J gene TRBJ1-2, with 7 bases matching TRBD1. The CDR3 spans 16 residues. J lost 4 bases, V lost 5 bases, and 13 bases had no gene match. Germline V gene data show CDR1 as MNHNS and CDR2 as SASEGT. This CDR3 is CASSPEGTDHLYGYTF. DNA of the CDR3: TGTGCCAGCAGTCCCGAGGGGACAGACCACCTCTATGGCTACACCTTC.

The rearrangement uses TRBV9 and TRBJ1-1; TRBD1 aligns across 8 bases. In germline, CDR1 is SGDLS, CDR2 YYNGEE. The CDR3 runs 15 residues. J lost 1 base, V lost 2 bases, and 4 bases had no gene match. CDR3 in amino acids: CASSVPGQENTEAFF. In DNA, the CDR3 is TGTGCCAGCAGCGTCCCGGGACAGGAGAACACTGAAGCTTTCTTT.

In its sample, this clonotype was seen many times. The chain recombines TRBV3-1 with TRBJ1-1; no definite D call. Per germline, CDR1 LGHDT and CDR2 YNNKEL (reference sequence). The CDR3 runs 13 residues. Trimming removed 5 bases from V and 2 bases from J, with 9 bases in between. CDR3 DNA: TGTGCCAGCAGCTTACAGAGTAACACTGAAGCTTTCTTT. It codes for CASSLQSNTEAFF.

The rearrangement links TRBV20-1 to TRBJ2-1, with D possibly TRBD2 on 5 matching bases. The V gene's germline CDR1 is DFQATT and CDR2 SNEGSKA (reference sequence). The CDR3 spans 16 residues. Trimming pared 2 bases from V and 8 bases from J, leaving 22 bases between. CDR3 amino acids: CSARPGMASRLDEQFF. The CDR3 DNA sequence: TGCAGTGCTAGACCGGGAATGGCTTCAAGACTCGATGAGCAGTTCTTC.

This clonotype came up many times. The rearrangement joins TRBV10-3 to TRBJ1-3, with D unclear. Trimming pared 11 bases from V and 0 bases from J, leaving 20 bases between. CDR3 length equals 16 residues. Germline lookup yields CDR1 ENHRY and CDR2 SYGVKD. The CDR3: CAFSASGTFSGNTIYF. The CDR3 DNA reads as TGTGCCTTTTCAGCGTCCGGTACTTTCTCTGGAAACACCATATATTTT.

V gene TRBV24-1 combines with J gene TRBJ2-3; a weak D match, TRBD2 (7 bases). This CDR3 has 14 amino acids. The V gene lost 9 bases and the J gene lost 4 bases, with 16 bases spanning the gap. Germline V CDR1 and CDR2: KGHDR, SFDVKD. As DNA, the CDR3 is TGTGCCACCCGTGGGGGCCTAGCGGCAGATACGCAGTATTTT. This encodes CATRGGLAADTQYF.

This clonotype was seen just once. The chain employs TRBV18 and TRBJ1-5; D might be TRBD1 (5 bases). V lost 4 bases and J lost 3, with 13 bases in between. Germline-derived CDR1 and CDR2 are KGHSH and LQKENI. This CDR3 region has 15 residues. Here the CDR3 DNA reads TGTGCCAGCTCACAACTCGAGGGGTACAATCAGCCCCAGCATTTT. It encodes CASSQLEGYNQPQHF.

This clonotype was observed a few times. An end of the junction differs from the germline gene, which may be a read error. The CDR3 coding sequence is TGTGCCAGCAGTTCCCGGGCCGGGACTAGTGTCACAGATACGCAGTATTTT. It codes for CASSSRAGTSVTDTQYF. The chain has TRBV10-2 and TRBJ2-3; 8 positions match TRBD2. Germline V gene lookup returns CDR1 WSHSY and CDR2 SAAADI. The CDR3 is 17 residues long.

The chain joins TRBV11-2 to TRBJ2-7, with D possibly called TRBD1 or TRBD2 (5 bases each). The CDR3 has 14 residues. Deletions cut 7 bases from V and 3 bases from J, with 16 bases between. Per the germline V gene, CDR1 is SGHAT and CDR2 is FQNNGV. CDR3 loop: CASTPRDGVYEQYV. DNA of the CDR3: TGTGCCAGCACCCCCCGGGACGGAGTCTACGAGCAGTACGTC.

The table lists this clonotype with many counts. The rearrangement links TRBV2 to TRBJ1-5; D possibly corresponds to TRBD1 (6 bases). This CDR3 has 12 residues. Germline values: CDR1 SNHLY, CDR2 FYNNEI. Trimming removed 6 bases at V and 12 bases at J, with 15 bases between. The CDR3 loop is CASSVDRLGQHF. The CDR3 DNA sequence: TGTGCCAGCAGCGTGGACAGACTAGGCCAGCATTTT.

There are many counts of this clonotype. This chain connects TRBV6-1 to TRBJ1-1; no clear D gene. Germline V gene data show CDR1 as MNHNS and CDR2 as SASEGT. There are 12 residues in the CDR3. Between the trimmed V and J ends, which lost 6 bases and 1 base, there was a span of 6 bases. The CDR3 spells CASSRPNTEAFF. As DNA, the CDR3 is TGTGCCAGCAGCCGCCCGAACACTGAAGCTTTCTTT.

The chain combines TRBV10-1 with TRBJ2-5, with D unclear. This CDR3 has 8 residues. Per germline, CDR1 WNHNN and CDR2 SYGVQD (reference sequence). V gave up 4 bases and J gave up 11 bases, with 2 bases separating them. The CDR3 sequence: CASSVQYF. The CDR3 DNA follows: TGCGCCAGCAGTGTTCAGTACTTC.

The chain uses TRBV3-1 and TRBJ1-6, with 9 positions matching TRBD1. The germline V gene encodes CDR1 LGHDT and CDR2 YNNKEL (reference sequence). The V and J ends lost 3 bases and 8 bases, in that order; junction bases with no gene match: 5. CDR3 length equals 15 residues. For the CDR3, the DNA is TGTGCCAGCAGCCACGGGACAGGGTGGCATTCACCCCTCCACTTT. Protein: CASSHGTGWHSPLHF.

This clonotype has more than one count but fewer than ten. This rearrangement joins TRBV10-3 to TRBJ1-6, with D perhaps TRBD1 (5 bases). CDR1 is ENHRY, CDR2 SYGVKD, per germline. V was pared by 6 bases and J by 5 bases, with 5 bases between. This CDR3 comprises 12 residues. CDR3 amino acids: CAIRQDNSPLHF. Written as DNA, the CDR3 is TGTGCCATCAGACAGGATAATTCACCCCTCCACTTT.

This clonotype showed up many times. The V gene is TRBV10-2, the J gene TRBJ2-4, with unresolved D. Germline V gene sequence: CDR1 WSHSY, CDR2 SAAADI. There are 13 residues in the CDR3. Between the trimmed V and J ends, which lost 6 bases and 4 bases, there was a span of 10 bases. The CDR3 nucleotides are TGCGCCAGCAGGGCTAGTCAGAAAAACATTCAGTACTTC. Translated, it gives CASRASQKNIQYF.

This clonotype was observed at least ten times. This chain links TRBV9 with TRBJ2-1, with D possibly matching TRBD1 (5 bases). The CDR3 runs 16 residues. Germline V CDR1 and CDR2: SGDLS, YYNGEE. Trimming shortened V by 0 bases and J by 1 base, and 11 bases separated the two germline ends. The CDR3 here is CASSVEGHRSYNEQFF. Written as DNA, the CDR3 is TGTGCCAGCAGCGTAGAGGGGCACCGATCCTACAATGAGCAGTTCTTC. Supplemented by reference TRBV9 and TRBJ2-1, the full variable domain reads DSGVTQTPKHLITATGQRVTLRCSPRSGDLSVYWYQQSLDQGLQFLIQYYNGEERAKGNILERFSAQQFPDLHSELNLSSLELGDSALYFCASSVEGHRSYNEQFFGPGTRLTVL.

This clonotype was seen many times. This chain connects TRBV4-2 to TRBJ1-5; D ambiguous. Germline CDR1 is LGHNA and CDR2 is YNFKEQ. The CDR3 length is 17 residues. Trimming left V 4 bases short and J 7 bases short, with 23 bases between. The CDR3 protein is CASSPRSFGLLEQPQHF. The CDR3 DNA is TGTGCCAGCAGCCCGAGAAGTTTCGGGCTCTTAGAGCAGCCCCAGCATTTT.

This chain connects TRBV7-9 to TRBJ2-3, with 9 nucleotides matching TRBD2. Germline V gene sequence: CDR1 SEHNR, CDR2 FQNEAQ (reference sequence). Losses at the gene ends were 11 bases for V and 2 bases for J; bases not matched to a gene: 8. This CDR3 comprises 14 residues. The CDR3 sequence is CAGRAGGFTDTQYF. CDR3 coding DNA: TGTGCCGGGAGAGCGGGGGGATTCACAGATACGCAGTATTTT.

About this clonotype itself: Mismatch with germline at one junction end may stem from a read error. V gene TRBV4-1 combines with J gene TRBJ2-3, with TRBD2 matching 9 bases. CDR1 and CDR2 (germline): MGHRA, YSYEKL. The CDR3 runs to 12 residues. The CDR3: CTSSSSGGSAYF. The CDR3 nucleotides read TGCACCAGCAGTTCCAGCGGGGGGAGTGCGTATTTT.

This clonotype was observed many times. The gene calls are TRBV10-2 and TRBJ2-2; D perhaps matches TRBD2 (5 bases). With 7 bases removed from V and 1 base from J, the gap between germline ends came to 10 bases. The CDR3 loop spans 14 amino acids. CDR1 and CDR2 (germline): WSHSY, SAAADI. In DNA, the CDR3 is TGCGCCAGCACTTATACTAGGAACACCGGGGAGCTGTTTTTT. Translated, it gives CASTYTRNTGELFF.

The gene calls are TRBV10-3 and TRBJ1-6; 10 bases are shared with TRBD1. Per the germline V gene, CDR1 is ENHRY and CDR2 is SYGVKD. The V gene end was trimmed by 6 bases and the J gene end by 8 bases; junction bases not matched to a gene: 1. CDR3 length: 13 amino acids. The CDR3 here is CAISGTGDSPLHF. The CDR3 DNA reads TGTGCCATCAGCGGGACAGGGGATTCACCCCTCCACTTT.

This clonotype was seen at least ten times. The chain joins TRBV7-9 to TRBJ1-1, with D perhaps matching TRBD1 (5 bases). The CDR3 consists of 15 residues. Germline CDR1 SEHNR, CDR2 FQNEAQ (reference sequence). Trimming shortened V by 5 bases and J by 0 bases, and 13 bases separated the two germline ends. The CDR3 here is CASSPSGHVNTEAFF. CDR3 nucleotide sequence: TGTGCCAGCAGCCCCTCAGGACACGTGAACACTGAAGCTTTCTTT.

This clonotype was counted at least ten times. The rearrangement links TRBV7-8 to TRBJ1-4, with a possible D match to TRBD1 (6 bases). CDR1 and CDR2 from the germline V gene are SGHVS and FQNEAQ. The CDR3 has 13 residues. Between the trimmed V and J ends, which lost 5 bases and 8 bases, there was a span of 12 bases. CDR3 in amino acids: CASSPGVEEKLFF. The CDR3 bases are TGTGCCAGCAGCCCAGGGGTGGAGGAAAAACTGTTTTTT.

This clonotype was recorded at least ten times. The CDR3 here is CSARDLVQMNTEAFF. CDR3 sequence (DNA): TGCAGTGCTAGAGATTTAGTACAGATGAACACTGAAGCTTTCTTT. The V gene is TRBV20-1, the J gene TRBJ1-1; D gene ambiguous. The CDR3 spans 15 residues. The V gene's germline CDR1 is DFQATT and CDR2 SNEGSKA (reference sequence). V was cut by 0 bases and J by 0 bases, with 11 bases left in between.